Listed below are T cell receptor beta chains from one sample, sequenced in a study of blood T cell repertoires in COVID-19. Sequencing was performed with immunoSEQ multiplex PCR; in TCRdb, only in-frame clones are kept and a portion is missing. Seen here are 120,000 or so clones, around 82% observed once, and the top ten hold 16%. Material: peripheral blood. These receptor sequences come from a woman aged 60-75 years with acute or convalescent COVID-19. Each CDR3 is given with its conserved first and last residue. A D gene is named only where the DNA matches it firmly. Clone size, where shown, is once, few, many, or a class for clones that have expanded.

v_call,j_call,d_call,clone_size,cdr3_nt,cdr3_aa
TRBV5-1,TRBJ2-7,.,.,TGCGCCAGCAGCCTGGCCAGCTCCTACGAGCAGTACTTC,CASSLASSYEQYF
TRBV7-9,TRBJ1-1,.,once,TGTGCCAGCACCCTGAGGGACACTGAAGCTTTCTTT,CASTLRDTEAFF
TRBV18,TRBJ1-2,.,.,TGTGCCAGCTCACCGTCTTATTACTATGGCTACACCTTC,CASSPSYYYGYTF
TRBV2,TRBJ1-1,.,.,TGTGCCAGCAGTCGGACAGCAAGGACTGAAGCTTTCTTT,CASSRTARTEAFF
TRBV11-2,TRBJ2-3,.,.,TGTGCCAGCAGCCCTCGACAGGGTGGGGGGACAGATACGCAGTATTTT,CASSPRQGGGTDTQYF
TRBV25-1,TRBJ2-3,TRBD2,.,TGTGCCAGCAGTGGGGGGGGGTTTTTCAGTTCTAGCACAGATACGCAGTATTTT,CASSGGGFFSSSTDTQYF
TRBV7-8,TRBJ1-4,TRBD1,.,TGTGCCAGTGGGACAGGGAATGAAAAACTGTTTTTT,CASGTGNEKLFF
TRBV5-5,TRBJ2-4,TRBD1,.,TGTGCCAGCAGCTTGTGGGCAGGGGGCGCGGAAAACATTCAGTACTTC,CASSLWAGGAENIQYF
TRBV6-5,TRBJ1-2,TRBD1,.,TGTGCCAGCAGTCTTCAGGGGGCTGGAGATGGCTACACCTTC,CASSLQGAGDGYTF
TRBV6-5,TRBJ1-2,TRBD1,.,TGTGCCAGCGACAGCCGACAGGGTCCGGGCTACACCTTC,CASDSRQGPGYTF